These T cell receptor beta chains were read from a single sample in a study of graft-versus-host responses after intestinal transplantation. Only in-frame clones appear in the TCRdb table, and some are missing; sequencing was by immunoSEQ multiplex PCR. Counted here are roughly 50,000 clones, about 89% occurring once; the ten biggest clones make up roughly 6%. Sequenced material: PBMCs, taken roughly 660 days after intestinal transplant. These receptors were taken from a human patient who received an intestinal transplant, so some T cells may come from the graft donor. CDR3s include the opening cysteine and the closing phenylalanine or tryptophan. The order of the fields is clone size, J gene, V gene, CDR3 protein. Size values are once, few and many counts, or a class for expanded clones, and some rows have none.

few TRBJ1-1 TRBV9 CASSLTGRTEAFF
- TRBJ2-3 TRBV7-6 CASSSPRGGLPSTDTQYF
- TRBJ2-3 TRBV19 CASNLRRGLPTDTQYF
- TRBJ2-2 TRBV6-1 CASSEVRPGELFF
- TRBJ2-7 TRBV5-4 CASSLTGGNYEQYF
- TRBJ2-1 TRBV5-6 CASTYFTGTSVYNEQFF
- TRBJ2-1 TRBV29-1 CSGRLAGGYNEQFF
- TRBJ2-3 TRBV4-1 CASSQELAGAGDTQYF
- TRBJ2-7 TRBV7-7 CASSLAAGNGYEQYF
- TRBJ2-5 TRBV11-3 CASSSYIAGGKETQYF
once TRBJ1-5 TRBV12-5 CASGNPGPQHF
- TRBJ2-5 TRBV5-4 CASSPVIGTQQETQYF
once TRBJ2-1 TRBV12-5 CASGSTHTTRNSYNEQFF
- TRBJ1-5 TRBV11-2 CASSLGIRGRNQPQHF
- TRBJ1-1 TRBV7-9 CASSLSGGVNTEAFF
- TRBJ1-1 TRBV5-1 CASSPGGQGGTEAFF
- TRBJ2-5 TRBV6-6 CASSLTGGSGETQYF
- TRBJ1-1 TRBV6-1 CASTAGTEAFF
- TRBJ2-5 TRBV29-1 CSVAPQETQYF
- - TRBV2 CASSAGYEQYF
- TRBJ2-5 TRBV5-6 CASSLWRARGETQYF
- TRBJ1-6 TRBV10-3 CAISESTRGSSSPLHF
- TRBJ2-5 TRBV18 CASSRSPGTQETQYF
- TRBJ1-1 TRBV19 CASRPGQTTEAFF
- TRBJ1-2 TRBV30 CAWTGGGYGYTF
- TRBJ2-5 TRBV5-1 CATGQGIRAVPWEETQYF
- TRBJ1-4 TRBV18 CASSLWSYEKLFF
few TRBJ2-7 TRBV7-7 CASSLVRPGAYEQYF
- TRBJ2-3 TRBV6-1 CASSGTGGMRTDTQYF
- TRBJ1-5 TRBV2 CASSEGNRLNQPQHF
- TRBJ2-5 TRBV4-1 CASRRQGAQETQYF
- TRBJ2-7 TRBV5-6 CASSLLGQGPSYEQYF
once TRBJ1-3 TRBV19 CASREGHTFSGNTIYF
- TRBJ1-2 TRBV18 CASSEGHPTNYGYTF
- TRBJ1-4 TRBV27 CASSPNRGLGEKLFF
once TRBJ2-3 TRBV5-1 CASSLGLAGPDTQYF
- TRBJ2-3 TRBV11-2 CASEDRGSSTDTQYF